The sequence of this TCR beta chain was determined in a study of shared clonotypes between healthy human individuals. The run depth of the assay was deep. Some clones are missing from TCRdb's copy, which holds only in-frame ones; the method was immunoSEQ multiplex PCR. The table includes more than 900,000 clones, around 78% detected once. CDR1 is SNHLY, CDR2 FYNNEI, per germline. Trimming stripped 4 bases from V and 1 base from J, with 11 bases between. There are 15 residues in the CDR3. Input material: memory CD4+ T cells from PBMCs. Subset of the sample: CD45RA-negative fraction. This rearrangement joins TRBV2 to TRBJ1-5, with D perhaps TRBD1 (6 bases). The clonotype comes from a man aged 18 to 29 in good health. Some clones in this sample may be carry-over from other donors' samples. CDR3 coding DNA: TGTGCCAGCAGTGCCGGGGGGGCAAGCAATCAGCCCCAGCATTTT. Protein product: CASSAGGASNQPQHF.